Presented here are 31 T cell receptor beta chains from one specimen sequenced in a study of OX40 agonist ivuxolimab in advanced cancers. The data were produced by immunoSEQ multiplex PCR, yet TCRdb's version contains in-frame clones alone and is incomplete. The sample carries 150,000 to 190,000 clones, 94% recorded once. This material consisted of CD4+ or CD8+ T cells sorted from blood, taken in a trial of the OX40 agonist ivuxolimab. These TCRs come from an adult with an advanced solid tumor such as melanoma, head and neck, liver or kidney cancer.

The chain links TRBV7-2 to TRBJ1-3; TRBD1 is a possible D gene (6 bases). V lost 10 bases and J 4 bases, leaving 14 bases between the germline ends. The germline V gene encodes CDR1 SGHTA and CDR2 FQGNSA. CDR3 length equals 13 residues. CDR3 sequence (DNA): TGTGCCACGGGGGCTTACTCCGGAAACACCATATATTTT. This translates into CATGAYSGNTIYF.

This sequence joins TRBV10-1 and TRBJ2-3; TRBD2 aligns across 10 bases. The CDR3 spans 16 residues. Germline V gene data show CDR1 as WNHNN and CDR2 as SYGVQD (reference sequence). V lost 2 bases and J lost 3; bases outside the gene matches: 5. The CDR3 spells CASSESSGGYTDTQYF. Here the CDR3 DNA reads TGCGCCAGCAGTGAGAGTAGCGGGGGGTATACAGATACGCAGTATTTT.

This clone was found once. V usage is TRBV2 and J usage is TRBJ1-2; 9 nucleotides match TRBD1. CDR3 length: 15 residues. J lost 8 bases, V lost 5 bases, and 12 bases had no gene match. Per the germline V gene, CDR1 is SNHLY and CDR2 is FYNNEI. The CDR3 nucleotides read TGTGCCAGCAGTTTCAACAGGGGGCTGGTAGAAGGCTACACCTTC. The encoded protein is CASSFNRGLVEGYTF. Filled out from reference TRBV2 and TRBJ1-2, the complete variable domain reads EPEVTQTPSHQVTQMGQEVILRCVPISNHLYFYWYRQILGQKVEFLVSFYNNEISEKSEIFDDQFSVERPDGSNFTLKIRSTKLEDSAMYFCASSFNRGLVEGYTFGSGTRLTVV.

V gene TRBV6-5 combines with J gene TRBJ1-5; D is possibly TRBD1 (6 bases). Deletions cut 8 bases from V and 5 bases from J, with 10 bases between. The germline CDR1 and CDR2 sequences are MNHEY and SVGAGI. The CDR3 runs 12 residues. As DNA, the CDR3 is TGTGCCAGCGGGGGCCCCTATCAGCCCCAGCATTTT. Residues: CASGGPYQPQHF.

The table lists this clone with a few counts. The V gene is TRBV9, the J gene TRBJ1-1; 9 bases are a match to TRBD1. CDR1 SGDLS and CDR2 YYNGEE come from the germline V gene. This CDR3 has 16 amino acids. Trimming at V came to 4 bases and at J to 5 bases, leaving 12 bases not matched to a gene. The CDR3 loop reads CASSLTTGGVGTEAFF. In nucleotides, the CDR3 is TGTGCCAGCAGCCTCACAACAGGGGGCGTCGGAACTGAAGCTTTCTTT. Based on the CDR3 plus reference TRBV9 and TRBJ1-1, the full variable domain is DSGVTQTPKHLITATGQRVTLRCSPRSGDLSVYWYQQSLDQGLQFLIQYYNGEERAKGNILERFSAQQFPDLHSELNLSSLELGDSALYFCASSLTTGGVGTEAFFGQGTRLTVV.

The chain employs TRBV28 and TRBJ2-2; the D is unclear. Germline V CDR1 and CDR2: MDHEN, SYDVKM. This CDR3 is 18 amino acids long. Trimming took 6 bases from V and 4 from J, leaving 24 bases between them. CDR3 in amino acids: CASSRFRDPLRPTGELFF. The CDR3 bases are TGTGCCAGCAGCCGATTCCGCGATCCTCTGCGGCCCACCGGGGAGCTGTTTTTT. The whole variable domain, filled in from reference TRBV28 and TRBJ2-2, reads DVKVTQSSRYLVKRTGEKVFLECVQDMDHENMFWYRQDPGLGLRLIYFSYDVKMKEKGDIPEGYSVSREKKERFSLILESASTNQTSMYLCASSRFRDPLRPTGELFFGEGSRLTVL.

V gene TRBV28 combines with J gene TRBJ1-2; TRBD1 aligns across 8 bases. This CDR3 is built from 13 residues. CDR1 is MDHEN and CDR2 is SYDVKM in the germline V gene. V lost 8 bases to trimming and J lost 1 base; unmatched junction nucleotides: 3. DNA of the CDR3: TGTGCCAGCGCAGGGGGCCTTAACTATGGCTACACCTTC. This sequence encodes CASAGGLNYGYTF.

The rearrangement links TRBV6-5 to TRBJ2-7; 12 positions match TRBD2. V was pared by 6 bases and J by 2 bases, with 2 bases of the junction left unmatched. CDR1 MNHEY and CDR2 SVGAGI come from the germline V gene. The CDR3 totals 14 residues. Written as DNA, the CDR3 is TGTGCCAGCAGCCGACTAGCGGGAGCCTACGAGCAGTACTTC. Its translation: CASSRLAGAYEQYF.

This sequence joins TRBV6-4 and TRBJ2-1, with D perhaps TRBD1 or TRBD2 (7 bases each). The CDR3 has 14 amino acids. V was clipped by 4 bases and J by 4 bases, with 11 bases between them. Per germline, CDR1 MRHNA and CDR2 SNTAGT. The CDR3 region has the DNA TGTGCCAGCAGTGGCCAGGGGGGGTACAATGAGCAGTTCTTC. Protein: CASSGQGGYNEQFF.

The chain joins TRBV6-5 to TRBJ2-3; no firm D call. V was trimmed by 3 bases and J by 1 base, leaving 8 bases between them. The CDR3 totals 14 residues. Germline CDR1 MNHEY, CDR2 SVGAGI. The CDR3 protein is CASSYLQRTDTQYF. The CDR3 DNA is TGTGCCAGCAGTTATTTACAGCGCACAGATACGCAGTATTTT.

V gene TRBV4-1 combines with J gene TRBJ1-6; D may be TRBD1 (6 bases). From germline, CDR1 is MGHRA and CDR2 YSYEKL. With 1 base removed from V and 12 bases from J, the gap between germline ends came to 13 bases. This CDR3 comprises 14 residues. The CDR3 loop is CASSQGTDHLPLHF. The CDR3 DNA reads TGCGCCAGCAGCCAAGGGACAGACCATTTACCCCTCCACTTT.

The chain couples TRBV7-9 to TRBJ2-5, with TRBD2 as a possible D gene (5 bases). This CDR3 has 13 residues. The V gene lost 2 bases and the J gene lost 3 bases, with 7 bases spanning the gap. Germline-derived CDR1 and CDR2 are SEHNR and FQNEAQ (reference sequence). The CDR3 DNA is TGTGCCAGCAGCTTACTGGAGGAAGAGACCCAGTACTTC. Protein sequence: CASSLLEEETQYF.

This clone has only one observation. V gene TRBV12-5 combines with J gene TRBJ1-2; tentative D call: TRBD1 (5 bases). The CDR3 spans 15 residues. Trimming stripped 1 base from V and 1 base from J, with 10 bases between. Germline loops: CDR1 LGHNT, CDR2 FRNRAP. The CDR3 coding sequence is TGTGCTAGTGGTTTGGCCGGGGGATTTAACTATGGCTACACCTTC. Protein product: CASGLAGGFNYGYTF.

This clone was seen only once. V gene TRBV11-1 combines with J gene TRBJ2-7, with D perhaps matching TRBD1 (6 bases). V was shortened by 1 base and J by 0 bases, with 13 bases between the two germline ends. Germline V lookup: CDR1 SGHAT, CDR2 FQDESV (reference sequence). This CDR3 region has 16 residues. In nucleotides, the CDR3 is TGTGCCAGCAGCTTAGGGTCAGGGGTGAGCTCCTACGAGCAGTACTTC. Its translation: CASSLGSGVSSYEQYF. The full variable domain, completed using reference TRBV11-1 and TRBJ2-7, is EAEVAQSPRYKITEKSQAVAFWCDPISGHATLYWYRQILGQGPELLVQFQDESVVDDSQLPKDRFSAERLKGVDSTLKIQPAELGDSAMYLCASSLGSGVSSYEQYFGPGTRLTVT.

This chain joins TRBV27 and TRBJ1-6; D is ambiguous. Trimming stripped 2 bases from V and 4 bases from J, with 12 bases between. CDR3 length: 16 residues. CDR1 and CDR2 (germline): MNHEY, SMNVEV (reference sequence). This CDR3 is CASSLGRALYNSPLHF. CDR3 DNA: TGTGCCAGCAGTTTAGGGAGGGCACTTTATAATTCACCCCTCCACTTT.

The genes are TRBV6-6 and TRBJ1-5; 7 nucleotides line up with TRBD1. V was clipped by 2 bases and J by 2 bases; unmatched bases: 6. Germline loops: CDR1 MNHNY, CDR2 SVGAGI (reference sequence). This CDR3 has 16 amino acids. CDR3 sequence (DNA): TGTGCCAGCAGTTACCCTCAGGGGGTCCGCAATCAGCCCCAGCATTTT. Translated: CASSYPQGVRNQPQHF.

This clone occurred once. J is TRBJ2-7 and V is TRBV6-6, with D possibly being TRBD1 (6 bases). Trimming took 5 bases from V and 2 from J, leaving 16 bases between them. The germline V gene has CDR1 MNHNY and CDR2 SVGAGI (reference sequence). The CDR3 runs to 15 residues. CDR3 nucleotide sequence: TGTGCCAGCAGTACTAACAGGGACGAAGCCTACGAGCAGTACTTC. Translated: CASSTNRDEAYEQYF.

The V call is TRBV5-6, the J call TRBJ2-7; D is undetermined. The V end lost 0 bases, the J end lost 3 bases, and 10 bases lay between the germline ends. CDR1 and CDR2 from the germline V gene are SGHDT and YYEEEE. The CDR3 runs 14 residues. CDR3 sequence: CASSLAELIYEQYF. DNA for the CDR3: TGTGCCAGCAGCTTGGCCGAGCTAATCTACGAGCAGTACTTC. The complete variable domain, with remaining parts taken from reference TRBV5-6 and TRBJ2-7, reads DAGVTQSPTHLIKTRGQQVTLRCSPKSGHDTVSWYQQALGQGPQFIFQYYEEEERQRGNFPDRFSGHQFPNYSSELNVNALLLGDSALYLCASSLAELIYEQYFGPGTRLTVT.

V is TRBV7-2 and J is TRBJ1-1, with a possible D match to TRBD1 (6 bases). CDR3 length: 13 amino acids. Trimming took off 6 bases at V and 7 bases at J, with 15 bases between the two ends. Germline V CDR1 and CDR2: SGHTA, FQGNSA. The CDR3 nucleotides read TGTGCCAGCAGGTTCAGGGGATTCGGTGAAGCTTTCTTT. It encodes CASRFRGFGEAFF.

The chain joins TRBV5-1 to TRBJ2-7; 7 bases agree with TRBD2. This CDR3 has 16 residues. V was clipped by 4 bases and J by 0 bases; unmatched bases: 10. CDR1 is SGHRS and CDR2 is YFSETQ in the germline V gene. The CDR3 spells CASSPRGVISSYEQYF. CDR3 nucleotide sequence: TGCGCCAGCAGCCCCCGGGGGGTGATCTCCTCCTACGAGCAGTACTTC.

This chain connects TRBV13 to TRBJ2-5; D is uncertain. Trimming stripped 2 bases from V and 1 base from J, with 8 bases between. The CDR3 loop spans 14 amino acids. Germline assignment: CDR1 PRHDT and CDR2 FYEKMQ (reference sequence). CDR3 sequence: CASSLNAVQETQYF. The DNA of the CDR3 is TGTGCCAGCAGCTTAAACGCGGTCCAAGAGACCCAGTACTTC.

This sequence joins TRBV18 and TRBJ1-2; 12 bases fit TRBD1. This CDR3 is built from 14 residues. V shed 5 bases and J 5 bases; nucleotides not matched to a gene: 3. Germline values: CDR1 KGHSH, CDR2 LQKENI. The CDR3, as DNA: TGTGCCAGCTCAGCGGGACAGGGGGCTTATGGCTACACCTTC. It is translated as CASSAGQGAYGYTF.

The chain recombines TRBV4-3 with TRBJ1-2; D ambiguous. The CDR3 is 14 residues long. The germline V gene encodes CDR1 LGHNA and CDR2 YSLEER. Trimming took 0 bases from V and 8 from J, leaving 13 bases between them. The CDR3: CASSQEEGPGGYTF. CDR3 in DNA: TGCGCCAGCAGCCAAGAGGAGGGTCCTGGGGGCTACACCTTC.

The chain recombines TRBV7-8 with TRBJ1-6; D is uncertain. The CDR3 covers 14 residues. V was clipped by 1 base and J by 9 bases, with 10 bases between them. The germline CDR1 and CDR2 sequences are SGHVS and FQNEAQ. DNA for the CDR3: TGTGCCAGCAGCTTAGGGCAGGATTCTTCACCCCTCCACTTT. It yields the protein CASSLGQDSSPLHF.

The chain couples TRBV10-3 to TRBJ1-1; perhaps TRBD1 as D (5 bases). CDR1 is ENHRY and CDR2 is SYGVKD in the germline V gene. The CDR3 has 16 residues. V lost 2 bases to trimming and J lost 1 base, with 14 bases between them. The CDR3 sequence is CAISEASGRGNTEAFF. The CDR3 nucleotides read TGTGCCATCAGTGAGGCCTCGGGAAGGGGGAACACTGAAGCTTTCTTT.

The chain couples TRBV19 to TRBJ1-1; D is uncertain. This CDR3 has 14 residues. Germline values: CDR1 LNHDA, CDR2 SQIVND (reference sequence). Deletions cut 4 bases from V and 6 bases from J, with 15 bases between. In DNA, the CDR3 is TGTGCCAGTAGTAGCCAGGACGGTCGGGCTGAAGCTTTCTTT. Translating it yields CASSSQDGRAEAFF.

This clone was detected once. This chain links TRBV10-3 with TRBJ2-7; 9 bases are shared with TRBD1. Germline lookup yields CDR1 ENHRY and CDR2 SYGVKD. With 0 bases clipped from V and 3 bases from J, the junction kept 9 bases outside the gene matches. The CDR3 runs to 17 residues. The CDR3 sequence is CAISESIPGQGNYEQYF. The CDR3 coding sequence is TGTGCCATCAGTGAGTCGATACCGGGACAGGGAAACTACGAGCAGTACTTC.

The chain employs TRBV2 and TRBJ1-5; D gene unclear. Germline V lookup: CDR1 SNHLY, CDR2 FYNNEI. V gave up 5 bases and J gave up 5 bases, with 13 bases separating them. This CDR3 has 14 residues. Here the CDR3 reads CASSHGPRDQPQHF. As DNA, the CDR3 is TGTGCCAGCAGTCACGGGCCCCGAGATCAGCCCCAGCATTTT. Full variable domain (rest looked up from reference TRBV2 and TRBJ1-5): EPEVTQTPSHQVTQMGQEVILRCVPISNHLYFYWYRQILGQKVEFLVSFYNNEISEKSEIFDDQFSVERPDGSNFTLKIRSTKLEDSAMYFCASSHGPRDQPQHFGDGTRLSIL.

The CDR3 bases are TGCGCCAGCAGCCAAGACGAGATTCGCCCCAGTAGCTCTGGAAACACCATATATTTT. As protein: CASSQDEIRPSSSGNTIYF. The chain links TRBV4-3 to TRBJ1-3; unclear D gene. Germline-derived CDR1 and CDR2 are LGHNA and YSLEER. CDR3 length equals 19 residues. The V end was cut by 0 bases, the J end by 0 bases, with 18 bases between.

The chain combines TRBV28 with TRBJ2-5, with 10 nucleotides matching TRBD2. CDR3 length equals 16 residues. Looked up from germline, CDR1 is MDHEN and CDR2 is SYDVKM. V shed 5 bases, J shed 6 bases, and the junction held 12 bases outside the gene matches. The CDR3: CASSPLRSSGSQTQYF. CDR3 nucleotides: TGTGCCAGCAGTCCACTGCGATCTAGCGGGAGCCAGACCCAGTACTTC.

The chain combines TRBV29-1 with TRBJ1-1, with D perhaps TRBD1 (5 bases). V was clipped by 5 bases and J by 4 bases, with 17 bases between them. Germline V lookup: CDR1 SQVTM, CDR2 ANQGSEA. The CDR3 length is 14 residues. The CDR3: CSVWARGVGTEAFF. The CDR3 nucleotides read TGCAGCGTTTGGGCGCGGGGGGTTGGCACTGAAGCTTTCTTT. The full variable domain, with the rest looked up from reference TRBV29-1 and TRBJ1-1, is SAVISQKPSRDICQRGTSLTIQCQVDSQVTMMFWYRQQPGQSLTLIATANQGSEATYESGFVIDKFPISRPNLTFSTLTVSNMSPEDSSIYLCSVWARGVGTEAFFGQGTRLTVV.